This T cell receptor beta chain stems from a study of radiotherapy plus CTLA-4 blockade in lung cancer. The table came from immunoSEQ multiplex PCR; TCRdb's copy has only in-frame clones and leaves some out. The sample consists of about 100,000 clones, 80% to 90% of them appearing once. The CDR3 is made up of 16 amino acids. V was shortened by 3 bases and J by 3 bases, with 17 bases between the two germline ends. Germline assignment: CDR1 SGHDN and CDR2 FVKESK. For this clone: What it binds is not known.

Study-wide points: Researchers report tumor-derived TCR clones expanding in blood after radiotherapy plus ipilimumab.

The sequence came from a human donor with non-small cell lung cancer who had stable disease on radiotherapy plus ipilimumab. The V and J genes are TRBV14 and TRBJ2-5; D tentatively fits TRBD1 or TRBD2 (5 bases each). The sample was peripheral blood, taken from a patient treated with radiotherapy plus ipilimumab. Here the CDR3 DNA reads TGTGCCAGCAGCCAGGGAGCCGGGACCCCTAAAGAGACCCAGTACTTC. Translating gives CASSQGAGTPKETQYF.